Many counts were recorded for the clone carrying this TCR beta chain. The antigen is not known. Reasons for excluding patients were uncontrolled infection, other autoimmune disease, pregnancy or lactation. Fresh peripheral blood, roughly 10 ml, was the source of the PBMCs. RNA transcripts provided the source from which TCR beta CDR3 regions were amplified. The HTBI primer set served for first-round RT-PCR of the TCR CDR3. TCRdb re-called the multiplex PCR reads with MiXCR, one entry per CDR3 protein. The sample lists some 400,000 distinct CDR3 sequences; around an eighth were seen once. This specimen belongs to a study of T cells in Graves' hyperthyroidism and ophthalmopathy. Study-wide results and limits: The blood repertoire included most of the expanded thyroid clonotypes above 0.001.

CDR3 length: 14 residues. Germline V gene sequence: CDR1 PRHDT, CDR2 FYEKMQ (reference sequence). The V and J ends lost 5 bases and 0 bases respectively, with 10 bases between them. Sequenced material: blood. The chain is built from TRBV13 and TRBJ1-2; D is unclear. The source is a man aged 30 to 39 with Graves' hyperthyroidism that later progressed to Graves' ophthalmopathy. This CDR3 reads CASSLLGPNYGYTF. DNA of the CDR3: TGTGCCAGCAGCCTGCTTGGGCCTAACTATGGCTACACCTTC. The full variable domain, rest sourced from reference TRBV13 and TRBJ1-2, is AAGVIQSPRHLIKEKRETATLKCYPIPRHDTVYWYQQGPGQDPQFLISFYEKMQSDKGSIPDRFSAQQFSDYHSELNMSSLELGDSALYFCASSLLGPNYGYTFGSGTRLTVV.